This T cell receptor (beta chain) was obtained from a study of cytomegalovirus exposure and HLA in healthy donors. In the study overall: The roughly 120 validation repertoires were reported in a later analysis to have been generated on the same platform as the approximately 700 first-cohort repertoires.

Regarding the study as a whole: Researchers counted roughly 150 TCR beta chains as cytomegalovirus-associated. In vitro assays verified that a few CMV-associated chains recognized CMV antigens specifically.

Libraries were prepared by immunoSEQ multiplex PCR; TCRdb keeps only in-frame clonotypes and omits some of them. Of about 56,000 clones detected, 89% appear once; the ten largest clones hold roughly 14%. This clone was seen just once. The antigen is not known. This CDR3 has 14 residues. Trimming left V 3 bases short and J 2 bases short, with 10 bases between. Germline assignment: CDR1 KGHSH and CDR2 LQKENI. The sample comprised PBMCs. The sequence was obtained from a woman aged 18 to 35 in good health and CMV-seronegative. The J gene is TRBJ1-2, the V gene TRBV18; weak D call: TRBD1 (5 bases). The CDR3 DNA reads TGTGCCAGCTCACCGGTAGGGGCGAACTATGGCTACACCTTC. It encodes CASSPVGANYGYTF. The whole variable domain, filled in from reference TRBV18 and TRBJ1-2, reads NAGVMQNPRHLVRRRGQEARLRCSPMKGHSHVYWYRQLPEEGLKFMVYLQKENIIDESGMPKERFSAEFPKEGPSILRIQQVVRGDSAAYFCASSPVGANYGYTFGSGTRLTVV.